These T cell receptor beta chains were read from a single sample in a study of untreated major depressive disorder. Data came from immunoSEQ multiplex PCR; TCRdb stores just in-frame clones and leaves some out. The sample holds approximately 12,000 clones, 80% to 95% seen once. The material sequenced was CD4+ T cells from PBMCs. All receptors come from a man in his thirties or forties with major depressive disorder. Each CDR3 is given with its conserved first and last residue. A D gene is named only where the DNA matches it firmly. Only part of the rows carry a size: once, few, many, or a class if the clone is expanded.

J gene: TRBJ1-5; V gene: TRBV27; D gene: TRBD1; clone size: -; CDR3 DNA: TGTGCCAGCAGAACGACAGGGGCCCGGACTCAGCCCCAGCATTTT; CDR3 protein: CASRTTGARTQPQHF
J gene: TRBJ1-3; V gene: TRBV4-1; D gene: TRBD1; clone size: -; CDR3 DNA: TGCGCCAGCAGCCAAGGGCAGGGGGTCGGAAACACCATATATTTT; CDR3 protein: CASSQGQGVGNTIYF
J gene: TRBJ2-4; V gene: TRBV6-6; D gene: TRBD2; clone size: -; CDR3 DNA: TGTGCCAGCAGTCCCGACGCCCGGGACTACAAAAACATTCAGTACTTC; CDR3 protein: CASSPDARDYKNIQYF
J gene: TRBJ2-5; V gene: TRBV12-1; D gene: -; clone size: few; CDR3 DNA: TGTGCCAGCGGAGGGACTAGCGTCGCACAAGAGACCCAGTACTTC; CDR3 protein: CASGGTSVAQETQYF
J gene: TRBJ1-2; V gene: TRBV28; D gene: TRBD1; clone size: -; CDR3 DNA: TGTGCCAGCACCTTCGGACAGGGGGCCCAGGGTGGCTACACCTTC; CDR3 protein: CASTFGQGAQGGYTF
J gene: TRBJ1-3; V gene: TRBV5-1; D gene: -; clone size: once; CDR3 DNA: -; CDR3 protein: CASSFGNGFGNTIYF
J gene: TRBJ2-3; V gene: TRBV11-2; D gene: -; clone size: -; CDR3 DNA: TGTGCCAGCAGCTTAGATCCGGACGCAGATACGCAGTATTTT; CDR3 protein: CASSLDPDADTQYF
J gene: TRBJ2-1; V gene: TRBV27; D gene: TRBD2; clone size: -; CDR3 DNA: TGTGCCAGCAGTTCGCCACTAGCGGAGAGCTCCTACAATGAGCAGTTCTTC; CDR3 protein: CASSSPLAESSYNEQFF
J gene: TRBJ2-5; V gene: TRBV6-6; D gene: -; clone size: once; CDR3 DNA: TGTGCCAGCAGTTTAACAGGGTACCAAGAGACCCAGTACTTC; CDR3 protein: CASSLTGYQETQYF
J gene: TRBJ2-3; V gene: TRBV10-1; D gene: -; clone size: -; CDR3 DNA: TGCGCCAGCTCGTCCGCTAACACAGATACGCAGTATTTT; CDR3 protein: CASSSANTDTQYF
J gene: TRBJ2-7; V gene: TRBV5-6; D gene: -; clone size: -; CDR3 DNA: TGTGCCAGCAGCTTGGCGCACAGGGTAAACTCTCTCACGGGGCAGTACTTC; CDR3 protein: CASSLAHRVNSLTGQYF
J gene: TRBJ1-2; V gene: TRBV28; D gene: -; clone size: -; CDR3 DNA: TGTGCCAGCAGTTTCCAATATCTTGGGGAGGACTATGGCTACACCTTC; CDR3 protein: CASSFQYLGEDYGYTF